This is a list of T cell receptor beta chains from one sample in a study of T-cell memory formation after mild COVID-19. TCRdb reanalysed the 5' RACE reads using MiXCR and keeps one entry per CDR3 protein. The sample records fewer than 95,000 distinct CDR3 sequences, about 15% being singletons. The sequencing input was PBMCs or a T cell subset sorted from them (not recorded which). Receptors were obtained from a young man who had mild COVID-19 (a few samples of this study predate the infection). Cell type and time point are not known. Each CDR3 is given with its conserved first and last residue. D genes are given only for firm matches. Clone size, where shown, is once, few, many, or a class for clones that have expanded.

clone_size	v_call	d_call	j_call	cdr3_aa	cdr3_nt
NA	TRBV7-2	NA	TRBJ2-1	CASSFSGMVMNEQFF	TGTGCCAGCAGCTTTAGCGGTATGGTCATGAATGAGCAGTTCTTC
few	TRBV7-9	TRBD1	TRBJ2-1	CASSLGTGSDEQFF	TGTGCCAGCAGCTTAGGGACAGGGAGTGATGAGCAGTTCTTC
NA	TRBV20-1	NA	TRBJ1-1	CSARGGGVAFF	TGCAGTGCTAGAGGGGGTGGAGTAGCTTTCTTT
NA	TRBV19	TRBD2	TRBJ2-3	CASSTERGGATDTQYF	TGTGCCAGTAGTACCGAGCGGGGGGGCGCCACAGATACGCAGTATTTT
NA	TRBV7-9	NA	TRBJ1-5	CASSLENQPQHF	TGTGCCAGCAGCTTGGAAAATCAGCCCCAGCATTTT
NA	TRBV29-1	NA	TRBJ1-3	CSVVGEGTGNTIYF	TGCAGCGTTGTAGGGGAGGGAACTGGAAACACCATATATTTT
few	TRBV29-1	NA	TRBJ1-4	CSAYSGPGEKLFF	TGCAGCGCATACTCCGGACCAGGGGAAAAACTGTTTTTT
few	TRBV7-2	NA	TRBJ2-7	CASSSSRGSYYEQYF	TGTGCCAGCAGCTCCTCCCGCGGGTCCTACTACGAGCAGTACTTC
NA	TRBV29-1	NA	TRBJ1-1	CSVELGGTMNTEAFF	TGCAGCGTTGAGCTGGGGGGGACGATGAACACTGAAGCTTTCTTT
few	TRBV7-3	NA	TRBJ1-1	CASSLAGNGGTEAFF	TGTGCCAGCAGCTTAGCGGGGAACGGGGGGACTGAAGCTTTCTTT
NA	TRBV9	NA	TRBJ1-5	CASSVGGWQPQHF	TGTGCCAGCAGCGTTGGGGGGTGGCAGCCCCAGCATTTT
NA	TRBV4-3	NA	TRBJ2-3	CASSQDRRQGRTDTQYF	TGCGCCAGCAGCCAAGATCGACGTCAGGGGCGGACAGATACGCAGTATTTT
NA	TRBV6-2/TRBV6-3	TRBD1	TRBJ2-2	CASRARDRGSSTGELFF	TGTGCCAGCAGAGCTCGCGACAGGGGGTCCAGCACCGGGGAGCTGTTTTTT
NA	TRBV29-1	TRBD1	TRBJ1-1	CSAQQGVSTEAFF	TGCAGCGCACAACAGGGGGTCAGCACTGAAGCTTTCTTT
NA	TRBV29-1	NA	TRBJ2-3	CSVVEFTDTQYF	TGCAGCGTTGTAGAGTTCACAGATACGCAGTATTTT
NA	TRBV2	NA	TRBJ2-2	CASSYPGTGNTGELFF	TGTGCCAGCAGTTATCCCGGGACGGGAAACACCGGGGAGCTGTTTTTT
few	TRBV5-1	TRBD1	TRBJ1-2	CASSPGQPYGYTF	TGCGCCAGCAGCCCGGGACAGCCGTATGGCTACACCTTC
many	TRBV12-3/TRBV12-4	NA	TRBJ2-3	CASSPSRAQYF	TGTGCCAGCAGTCCCTCCCGGGCGCAGTATTTT
few	TRBV28	TRBD1	TRBJ2-2	CASSSGQGVTGELFF	TGTGCCAGCAGTTCCGGACAGGGAGTCACCGGGGAGCTGTTTTTT
NA	TRBV10-3	NA	TRBJ1-2	CAILRGPPEGYTF	TGTGCCATTCTCAGGGGCCCCCCTGAAGGCTACACCTTC
NA	TRBV30	NA	TRBJ1-1	CAWSRQEAFF	TGTGCCTGGAGTCGGCAGGAAGCTTTCTTT
few	TRBV12-3/TRBV12-4	TRBD2	TRBJ2-4	CASSLVGGAAKNIQYF	TGTGCCAGCAGTTTAGTCGGGGGGGCCGCCAAAAACATTCAGTACTTC
NA	TRBV11-2	NA	TRBJ2-5	CASSLKETQYF	TGTGCCAGCAGCTTAAAGGAGACCCAGTACTTC
NA	TRBV7-8	TRBD1	TRBJ1-5	CASSLGGRDRGRGDQPQHF	TGTGCCAGCAGCTTAGGGGGGAGGGACAGGGGGCGCGGAGATCAGCCCCAGCATTTT
few	TRBV7-8	TRBD2	TRBJ2-1	CASSAGTSGGHEQFF	TGTGCCAGCAGCGCCGGGACTAGCGGGGGTCACGAGCAGTTCTTC
NA	TRBV27	TRBD1	TRBJ1-2	CASRPTGVRGYGYTF	TGTGCCAGCAGACCGACAGGGGTCCGGGGGTATGGCTACACCTTC
NA	TRBV12-3/TRBV12-4	TRBD1	TRBJ2-2	CASSSGGLRTGELFF	TGTGCCAGCAGTTCAGGGGGCCTGAGGACCGGGGAGCTGTTTTTT
few	TRBV12-3/TRBV12-4	NA	TRBJ2-7	CASSSPGLSGGFYEQYF	TGTGCCAGCAGTTCCCCTGGCTTGTCGGGCGGATTCTACGAGCAGTACTTC
NA	TRBV12-3/TRBV12-4	TRBD1	TRBJ2-3	CASTADPGQSPSTDTQYF	TGTGCCAGCACCGCCGACCCGGGACAGTCCCCTAGCACAGATACGCAGTATTTT